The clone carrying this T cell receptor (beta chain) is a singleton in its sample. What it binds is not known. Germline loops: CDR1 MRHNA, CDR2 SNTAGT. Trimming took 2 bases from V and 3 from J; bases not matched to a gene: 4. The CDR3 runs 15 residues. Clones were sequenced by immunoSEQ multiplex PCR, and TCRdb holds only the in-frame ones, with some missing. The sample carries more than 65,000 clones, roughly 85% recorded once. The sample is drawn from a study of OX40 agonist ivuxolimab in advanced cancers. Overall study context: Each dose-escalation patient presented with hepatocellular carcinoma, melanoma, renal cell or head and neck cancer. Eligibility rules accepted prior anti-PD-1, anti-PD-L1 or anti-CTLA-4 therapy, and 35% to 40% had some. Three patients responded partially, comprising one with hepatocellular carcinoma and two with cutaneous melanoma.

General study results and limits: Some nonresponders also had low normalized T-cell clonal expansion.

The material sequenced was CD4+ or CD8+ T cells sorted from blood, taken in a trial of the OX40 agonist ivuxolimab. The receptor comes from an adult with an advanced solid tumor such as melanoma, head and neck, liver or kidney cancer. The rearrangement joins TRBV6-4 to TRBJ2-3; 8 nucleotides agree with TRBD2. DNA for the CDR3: TGTGCCAGCAGTGACCTAGCGGGCGAGACAGATACGCAGTATTTT. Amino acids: CASSDLAGETDTQYF.